This T cell receptor beta chain derives from a study of blood T cell repertoires in COVID-19. Overall study: Collection of acute and convalescent COVID-19 samples took place in the United States, Italy and Spain. The cDNA or gDNA used as material had been derived from T cells, B-cell-depleted T cells, or PBMCs.

The CDR3 contains 14 residues. Germline values: CDR1 LGHDT, CDR2 YNNKEL (reference sequence). V was trimmed by 3 bases and J by 6 bases, leaving 14 bases between them. Authors' processing steps: Reference gene primer amplification gave nucleated cell count estimates. TCRdb's copy holds only in-frame clones and misses some; the assay was immunoSEQ multiplex PCR. The V and J calls and clone size are taken from that table; D and trimming were inferred from the DNA. The table lists 100,000 to 150,000 clones, approximately 83% of them singletons. Sequences were obtained from peripheral blood. This TCR was sampled from a woman aged 80 or over with acute or convalescent COVID-19. This chain links TRBV3-1 (or the pseudogene TRBV3-2) with TRBJ1-2, with a tentative D call TRBD1 (6 bases). CDR3 coding DNA: TGTGCCAGCAGCCACCGGGGGGCGCGAGATGGCTACACCTTC. Its translation: CASSHRGARDGYTF.